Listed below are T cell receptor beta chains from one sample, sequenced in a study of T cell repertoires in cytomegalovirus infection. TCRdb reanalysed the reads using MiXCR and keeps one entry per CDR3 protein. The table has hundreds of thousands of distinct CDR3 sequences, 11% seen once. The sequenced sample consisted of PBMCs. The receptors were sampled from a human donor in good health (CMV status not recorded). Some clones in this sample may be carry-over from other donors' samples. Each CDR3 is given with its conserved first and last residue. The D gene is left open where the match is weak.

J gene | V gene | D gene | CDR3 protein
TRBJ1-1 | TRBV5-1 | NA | CASSSPEGFAEAFF
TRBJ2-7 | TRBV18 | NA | CASSPPQASSYEQYF
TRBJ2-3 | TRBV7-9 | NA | CASLPSGFVLDTQYF
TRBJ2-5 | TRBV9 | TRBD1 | CASSVEGQGQETQYF
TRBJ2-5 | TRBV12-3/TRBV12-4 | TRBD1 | CASSSPYKDRETQYF
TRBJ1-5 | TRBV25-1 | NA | CASSEGNSNQPQHF
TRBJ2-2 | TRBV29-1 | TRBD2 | CSAEVVGLAARTGELFF
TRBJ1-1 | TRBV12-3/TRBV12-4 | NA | CASTLLGTDTEAFF
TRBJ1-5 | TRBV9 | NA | CASSVGRDGQPQHF
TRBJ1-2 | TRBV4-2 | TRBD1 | CASSQTDRGHGYTF
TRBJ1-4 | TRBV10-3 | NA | CAISASGGATEKLFF
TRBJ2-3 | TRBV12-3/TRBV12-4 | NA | CASSRTTDTQYF
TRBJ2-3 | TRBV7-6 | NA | CASRPAGTLTDTQYF
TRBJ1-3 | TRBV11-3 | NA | CASSLGGTSSGNTIYF
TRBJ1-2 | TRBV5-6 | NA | CASSLGVGFRDYGYTF
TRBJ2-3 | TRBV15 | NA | CATSRGARGSTDTQYF